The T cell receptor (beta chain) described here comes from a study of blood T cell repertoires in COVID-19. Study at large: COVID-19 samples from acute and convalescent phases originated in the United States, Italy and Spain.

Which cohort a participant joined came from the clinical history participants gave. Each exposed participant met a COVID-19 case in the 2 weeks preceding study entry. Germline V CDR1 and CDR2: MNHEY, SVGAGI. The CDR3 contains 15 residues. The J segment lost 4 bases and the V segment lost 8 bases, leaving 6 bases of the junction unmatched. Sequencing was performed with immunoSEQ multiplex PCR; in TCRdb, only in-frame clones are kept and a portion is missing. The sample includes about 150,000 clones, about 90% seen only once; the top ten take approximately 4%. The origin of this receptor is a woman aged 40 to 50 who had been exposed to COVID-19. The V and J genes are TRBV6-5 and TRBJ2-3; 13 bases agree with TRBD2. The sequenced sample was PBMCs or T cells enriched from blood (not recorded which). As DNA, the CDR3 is TGTGCCAGCTGGGGACTAGCGGGATATGCAGATACGCAGTATTTT. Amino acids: CASWGLAGYADTQYF.